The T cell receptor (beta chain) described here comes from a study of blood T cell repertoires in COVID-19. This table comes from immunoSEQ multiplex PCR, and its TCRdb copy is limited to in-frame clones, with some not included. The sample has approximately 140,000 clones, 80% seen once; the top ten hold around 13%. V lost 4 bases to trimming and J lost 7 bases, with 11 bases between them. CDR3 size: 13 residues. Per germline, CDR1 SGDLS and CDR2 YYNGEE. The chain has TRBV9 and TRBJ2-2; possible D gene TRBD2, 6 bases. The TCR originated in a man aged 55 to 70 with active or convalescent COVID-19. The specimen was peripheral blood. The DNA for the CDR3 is TGTGCCAGCAGCCCCCGACTAGGCGGGGAGCTGTTTTTT. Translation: CASSPRLGGELFF. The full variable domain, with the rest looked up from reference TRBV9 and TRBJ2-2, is DSGVTQTPKHLITATGQRVTLRCSPRSGDLSVYWYQQSLDQGLQFLIQYYNGEERAKGNILERFSAQQFPDLHSELNLSSLELGDSALYFCASSPRLGGELFFGEGSRLTVL.